Listed below are T cell receptor beta chains from one sample, sequenced in a study of cytomegalovirus exposure and HLA in healthy donors. TCRdb keeps only in-frame clones here, not all; method: immunoSEQ multiplex PCR. The sample consists of 100,000 to 120,000 clones, over 70% of them appearing once. Sequenced input: PBMCs. The receptors derive from a male donor in good health and CMV-seronegative. Both conserved end residues are part of each CDR3. The D gene is left open where the match is weak. Rows give clone size only sometimes, using once, few, many, or a class for an expanded clone.

clone_size,v_call,j_call,d_call,cdr3_aa,cdr3_nt
-,TRBV10-3,TRBJ2-1,-,CAISPGNEQFF,TGTGCCATCAGCCCCGGGAATGAGCAGTTCTTC
-,TRBV7-2,TRBJ2-7,TRBD2,CASSPTSGISYEQYF,TGTGCCAGCAGCCCAACTAGCGGAATATCCTACGAGCAGTACTTC
-,TRBV28,TRBJ1-4,-,CASREWGRAGEKLFF,TGTGCCAGTCGCGAGTGGGGCCGGGCAGGGGAAAAACTGTTTTTT
-,TRBV27,TRBJ2-7,TRBD1,CASSLGRGIYEQYF,TGTGCCAGCAGTTTGGGCAGGGGGATCTACGAGCAGTACTTC
-,TRBV9,TRBJ2-1,TRBD2,CASSIGLAGGPEQFF,TGTGCCAGCAGCATCGGACTAGCGGGAGGGCCGGAGCAGTTCTTC
-,TRBV29-1,TRBJ2-5,TRBD2,CSVGPLREEGTQYF,TGCAGCGTTGGTCCCTTGCGGGAGGAAGGGACCCAGTACTTC
-,TRBV29-1,TRBJ2-7,TRBD1,CSVQDRGASYEQYF,TGCAGCGTCCAGGACAGGGGAGCGTCCTACGAGCAGTACTTC
once,TRBV11-3,TRBJ1-1,-,CASSFTETQNTEAFF,TGTGCCAGCAGCTTCACCGAGACACAGAACACTGAAGCTTTCTTT
few,TRBV2,TRBJ1-4,-,CASSRDSNEKLFF,TGTGCCAGCAGCCGGGACTCTAATGAAAAACTGTTTTTT
once,TRBV6-4,TRBJ2-1,TRBD1,CASSGRGPGNEQFF,TGTGCCAGCAGTGGCAGGGGGCCGGGGAATGAGCAGTTCTTC
-,TRBV6-6,TRBJ2-7,-,CASSSPSRGEQYF,TGTGCCAGCAGTTCCCCCTCGCGGGGCGAGCAGTACTTC
-,TRBV9,TRBJ2-4,TRBD2,CASSLPGAGIQYF,TGTGCCAGCAGCCTCCCGGGAGCGGGAATTCAGTACTTC
-,TRBV25-1,TRBJ1-1,TRBD1,CASRGDRLNTEAFF,TGTGCCAGCAGGGGGGACAGGCTGAACACTGAAGCTTTCTTT
-,TRBV2,TRBJ2-1,TRBD2,CASSELAGHNEQFF,TGTGCCAGCAGTGAACTAGCGGGGCACAATGAGCAGTTCTTC
-,TRBV5-1,TRBJ2-1,TRBD1,CASKLTGGIYNEQFF,TGCGCCAGCAAACTGACAGGGGGAATTTACAATGAGCAGTTCTTC
once,TRBV5-1,TRBJ2-2,TRBD2,CASSPLGGRGTGELFF,TGCGCCAGCAGCCCCCTCGGCGGGAGAGGCACCGGGGAGCTGTTTTTT